Presented here are 18 T cell receptor beta chains from one specimen sequenced in a study of T cells in Graves' hyperthyroidism and ophthalmopathy. From RNA transcripts, TCR beta CDR3 regions were amplified. HTBI primers were employed in a first-round RT-PCR of the TCR CDR3. A single record per CDR3 protein comes from TCRdb applying MiXCR to the multiplex PCR reads. The table lists around 690,000 distinct CDR3 sequences, 17% of them singletons, with around 15% in the top ten. The sequenced sample consisted of blood. These receptors all stem from a man aged 45-65 years with Graves' hyperthyroidism.

This clonotype was observed at least ten times. The V and J genes are TRBV27 and TRBJ1-1; possibly TRBD1 for D (5 bases). The CDR3 sequence is 18 residues long. V lost 5 bases and J lost 4, with 26 bases in between. CDR1 is MNHEY and CDR2 is SMNVEV in the germline V gene (reference sequence). The CDR3 DNA follows: TGTGCCAGCAGTCCTTTGGGGGTAGCTGGGGTAACGGGCACTGAAGCTTTCTTT. Translation gives CASSPLGVAGVTGTEAFF.

Points on this clonotype: This may come from a read error, since a much larger clone is one base off. The chain combines TRBV2 with TRBJ2-1; 14 nucleotides agree with TRBD2. Germline V CDR1 and CDR2: SNHLY, FYNNEI. This CDR3 comprises 15 residues. V lost 8 bases and J lost 13; bases outside the gene matches: 13. CDR3 in amino acids: CASGDSGLAGGGQFF. The CDR3 DNA follows: TGTGCCAGCGGGGACTCTGGACTAGCGGGAGGAGGTCAGTTCTTC.

This clonotype was observed many times. Germline is not matched at one junction end, which may reflect a read error. The chain links TRBV2 to TRBJ2-7, with D maybe TRBD1 (5 bases). Germline CDR1 SNHLY, CDR2 FYNNEI. The CDR3 sequence is 13 residues long. The CDR3 region has the DNA TGTGCCAGCAGTTACGACAGAGCCTACGAGCAGTGCTTC. This translates into CASSYDRAYEQCF.

The V call is TRBV18, the J call TRBJ2-1; TRBD1 matches at 10 bases. The CDR3 runs to 13 residues. Looked up from germline, CDR1 is KGHSH and CDR2 is LQKENI. Germline trimming cut 6 bases from V and 9 bases from J; bases unmatched to any gene: 5. CDR3 sequence reads: CASSRQGAIEQFF. The CDR3 DNA follows: TGTGCCAGCTCGCGACAGGGGGCAATTGAGCAGTTCTTC.

This clonotype was recorded many times. J is TRBJ2-3 and V is TRBV11-1, with 8 bases aligning to TRBD2. The germline V gene has CDR1 SGHAT and CDR2 FQDESV (reference sequence). Germline trimming cut 6 bases from V and 2 bases from J; bases unmatched to any gene: 1. CDR3 length equals 13 residues. In nucleotides, the CDR3 is TGTGCCAGCAGTAGCGGGAACACAGATACGCAGTATTTT. This codes for CASSSGNTDTQYF.

The chain recombines TRBV28 with TRBJ1-1; D is possibly TRBD1 (5 bases). Germline CDR1 MDHEN, CDR2 SYDVKM. Trimming left V 5 bases short and J 8 bases short, with 12 bases between. This CDR3 region has 12 residues. The CDR3 coding sequence is TGTGCCAGCAGTATGGGACGTCGAGAAGCTTTCTTT. Amino acid sequence: CASSMGRREAFF.

This clonotype was counted at least ten times. The chain couples TRBV12-3 or TRBV12-4 to TRBJ2-1; 7 bases line up with TRBD2. This CDR3 spans 13 amino acids. With V trimmed by 7 bases and J by 9 bases, 9 bases remained unmatched. CDR3 sequence: CASTMAGGGEQFF. The CDR3 nucleotides are TGTGCCAGCACCATGGCTGGCGGGGGTGAGCAGTTCTTC.

This clonotype occurred many times. The genes are TRBV27 and TRBJ1-3; D might be TRBD1 (6 bases). This CDR3 spans 14 amino acids. CDR1 and CDR2 from the germline V gene are MNHEY and SMNVEV (reference sequence). Trimming cost V 6 bases and J 1 base, with 10 bases left between them. The CDR3 spells CASRTGPSGNTIYF. In DNA form, the CDR3 reads TGTGCCAGCAGGACAGGACCTTCTGGAAACACCATATATTTT.

This clonotype came up a few times. The chain links TRBV27 to TRBJ2-7, with TRBD1 matching 11 bases. CDR3 length equals 14 residues. V shed 6 bases, J shed 4 bases, and the junction held 5 bases outside the gene matches. CDR1 is MNHEY and CDR2 is SMNVEV in the germline V gene (reference sequence). This CDR3 reads CASRRDRGWYEQYF. CDR3 DNA: TGTGCCAGCAGAAGGGACAGGGGGTGGTACGAGCAGTACTTC.

Remarks on this clonotype: A read error may explain this, as a much larger clone is one base away. As DNA, the CDR3 is TGTGCCGGCAGTTTAGCGGGCGGTGCATCACCCCTCCACTTT. It specifies CAGSLAGGASPLHF. The chain couples TRBV12-3 or TRBV12-4 to TRBJ1-6; no firm D call. CDR3 size: 14 residues.

This clonotype was seen more than once but under ten times. The chain has TRBV24-1 and TRBJ2-4; D is possibly TRBD2 (5 bases). V was clipped by 3 bases and J by 11 bases, with 13 bases between them. The CDR3 has 13 amino acids. The germline gives CDR1 KGHDR, CDR2 SFDVKD. This CDR3 is CATSDARARFQYF. The DNA for the CDR3 is TGTGCCACCAGTGATGCGAGGGCGCGATTTCAGTACTTC.

This clonotype appeared many times. The chain is built from TRBV7-2 and TRBJ1-3; D ambiguous. CDR3 length: 13 amino acids. The germline gives CDR1 SGHTA, CDR2 FQGNSA. Between the trimmed V and J ends, which lost 2 bases and 1 base, there was a span of 3 bases. The CDR3 protein is CASSLTSGNTIYF. The CDR3 DNA reads TGTGCCAGCAGCTTAACATCTGGAAACACCATATATTTT.

This clonotype has ten or more counts. The chain uses TRBV27 and TRBJ2-1; 7 nucleotides match TRBD2. Germline trimming cut 3 bases from V and 8 bases from J; bases unmatched to any gene: 7. The CDR3 runs 14 residues. The germline gives CDR1 MNHEY, CDR2 SMNVEV (reference sequence). The CDR3 region has the DNA TGTGCCAGCAGTTTGGTGGGAGGGCTCGATGAGCAGTTCTTC. It specifies CASSLVGGLDEQFF.

This clonotype came up many times. This rearrangement joins TRBV2 to TRBJ2-1, with TRBD2 matching 7 bases. Per germline, CDR1 SNHLY and CDR2 FYNNEI. V dropped 8 bases and J dropped 9; count of bases not matched to a gene: 10. This CDR3 is built from 13 residues. In DNA form, the CDR3 reads TGTGCCAGCGTACAACGGGGGGTGTTTGAGCAGTTCTTC. Its translation: CASVQRGVFEQFF.

This clonotype occurred many times. This chain uses TRBV7-8 with TRBJ1-5, with D possibly matching TRBD1 (6 bases). Germline V gene data show CDR1 as SGHVS and CDR2 as FQNEAQ. The CDR3 extends over 19 amino acids. V was cut by 5 bases and J by 5 bases, with 28 bases left in between. The CDR3, as DNA: TGTGCCAGCAGCCCGACCCGCGGTCGGGGGCAGGGGATACATCAGCCCCAGCATTTT. As protein: CASSPTRGRGQGIHQPQHF.

There are many counts of this clonotype. The chain combines TRBV28 with TRBJ1-2; D remains ambiguous. CDR3 length: 11 residues. The germline gives CDR1 MDHEN, CDR2 SYDVKM. Trimming cost V 6 bases and J 7 bases, with 9 bases left between them. The CDR3 protein is CASSYRTGYTF. CDR3 in DNA: TGTGCCAGCAGCTATAGGACTGGCTACACCTTC.

This chain links TRBV4-3 with TRBJ1-5, with TRBD1 identical over 7 bases. The CDR3 has 21 amino acids. With 1 base clipped from V and 0 bases from J, the junction kept 18 bases outside the gene matches. Germline V gene lookup returns CDR1 LGHNA and CDR2 YSLEER. The CDR3 here is CASSQVPYSPDRPYSNQPQHF. CDR3 nucleotides: TGCGCCAGCAGCCAAGTCCCCTACTCGCCGGACAGGCCTTATAGCAATCAGCCCCAGCATTTT.

This clonotype was seen only a few times. The chain links TRBV5-1 to TRBJ2-6, with a weak D call TRBD1 (5 bases). The CDR3 contains 16 residues. V was pared by 4 bases and J by 2 bases, with 13 bases between. The germline V gene has CDR1 SGHRS and CDR2 YFSETQ. The CDR3, as DNA: TGCGCCAGCAGCACGGACACTCTTACTGGGGCCAACGTCCTGACTTTC. Protein: CASSTDTLTGANVLTF.